This T cell receptor (beta chain) was retrieved from a study of cytomegalovirus exposure and HLA in healthy donors. Study-level findings and limits: Most likely, a cluster of highly shared sequence variants arose as a sequencing artifact. Some TCR beta chains (around 180 of them) were listed as cytomegalovirus-associated.

Points on this clone: Antigen: not known.

PCR employed 60 Vbeta and 13 Jbeta primers. The method was immunoSEQ multiplex PCR; TCRdb's version includes in-frame clones alone and lacks a portion of them. The table records some 91,000 clones, over 75% of them present only once. Unmatched junction bases numbered 3, after V lost 4 bases and J lost 4 bases. Germline V lookup: CDR1 SGDLS, CDR2 YYNGEE. This CDR3 contains 13 residues. Nominally healthy donors were sampled, though unrecorded immune exposures were likely. This chain joins TRBV9 and TRBJ1-1; 8 positions match TRBD1. The sequenced material came from PBMCs. The clonotype originates from a man aged 35 to 55 in good health and CMV-seronegative. CDR3 sequence reads: CASSYTGGTEAFF. For the CDR3, the DNA is TGTGCCAGCAGCTATACAGGGGGCACTGAAGCTTTCTTT.